This T cell receptor beta chain appears in the sequencing data of a study of graft-versus-host responses after intestinal transplantation. The study, taken as a whole, reports: The study associated peak circulating GvH clone levels with early post-transplant HvG declines.

Graft samples were processed, releasing intraepithelial and lamina propria lymphocytes. On this clone: The antigen is not known.

Using immunoSEQ multiplex PCR, the repertoire was profiled, and TCRdb retains in-frame clones only, with some absent. The sample contains over 60,000 clones, approximately 88% of which appear only once. This CDR3 contains 19 residues. The TCR sequence derives from a human patient who received an intestinal transplant, so some T cells may come from the graft donor. The sample in question was ileum tissue, obtained around 350 days after transplant. V is TRBV12-2 and J is TRBJ2-1; no DNA check was done on the table's D call, TRBD2. TRBV12-2 is described as a pseudogene. The CDR3 region has the DNA TGTGCAAGTCGCTTAGCGAAGGGGACTAGCGGAACCCATTACAATGAGCAGTTCTTC. Amino acid sequence: CASRLAKGTSGTHYNEQFF.